Here is one T cell receptor (beta chain) with its context. There is no known antigen for this receptor. Nothing much larger sits one base from this clone, and base qualities are not available. This sample includes further DNA sequences coding for the same CDR3. Via the germline V gene, CDR1 is KGHSH and CDR2 LQKENI. V and J are trimmed by 3 bases and 4 bases, and the gene matches miss 3 bases of the junction. The CDR3, from cysteine to phenylalanine, totals 14 residues. Only CDR3 DNA remains: 42 bases, in frame from the first base. The sample originates from a study of T cell changes during pregnancy in multiple sclerosis (dated by TCRdb to between 2019 and 2020). Concerning the study at large: In women with multiple sclerosis, the researchers looked at how the T cell repertoire shifted as pregnancy progressed.

Libraries were prepared through the immunoSEQ multiplex PCR assay. The table comes from immuneACCESS by way of TCRdb, which keeps in-frame sequences with V and J called. Part of the clones is missing from these tables; in studies checked, under half for an unresolved V gene and the rest for unknown reasons. In all, the sample holds 45,000 or so clones, and around nine tenths of those were seen once. About 2% of the sample is in the top ten clones. This specimen was peripheral blood, taken in the first trimester of pregnancy. This chain joins TRBV18 to TRBJ1-2; the junction holds 9 bases that match TRBD1. The sequence was obtained from a female donor with multiple sclerosis, enrolled in a pregnancy study. The nucleotides read TGTGCCAGCTCACCCTCGGGACAGGGCTATGGCTACACCTTC. Its amino acids are CASSPSGQGYGYTF.